The next 15 T cell receptor beta chains were all read from a single sample in a study of tumor-infiltrating lymphocytes in primary liver carcinoma listed by TCRdb under 2017. The data were produced on an Illumina HiSeq 2500. Using a constant-region primer and ProtoScript II reverse transcriptase, TCRbeta-specific cDNA was reverse-transcribed from 450 to 650 ng total RNA. The TCRbeta libraries were prepared through three rounds of nested multiplex PCR following a slightly modified ARM-PCR procedure. Each of the first two PCR rounds ran for around 10 cycles using multiplex TRBV1-TRBV30 forward primers together with a Cbeta reverse primer. TCRdb reanalyzed the raw reads on its own, using fastp at Q25 for trimming and MiXCR for clone calling, and kept in-frame beta chains. CDR3 protein sequences are deduplicated, and each keeps its most common genes and DNA. The sample table shows 65,000 to 90,000 distinct CDR3 sequences, and over 60% are seen once. Of the sample, just under 20% falls within the top ten clones.

Total RNA and DNA were co-extracted without cell sorting from roughly 20-30 mg of bulk tissue using the AllPrep DNA/RNA mini kit. Specimen: liver tumor tissue from sampling region 1. The cell subset or site label on this specimen signifies: tumor region T1, superior pole. Receptors were obtained from a man aged 40-49 years with primary liver carcinoma and hepatitis B virus infection.

The chain is built from TRBV20-1 and TRBJ2-7; D ambiguous. Trimming shortened V by 0 bases and J by 3 bases, and 9 bases separated the two germline ends. There are 13 residues in the CDR3. Germline CDR1 and CDR2: DFQATT and SNEGSKA (reference sequence). This CDR3 reads CSARDGHHYEQYF. The CDR3 region has the DNA TGCAGTGCTAGAGATGGGCACCACTACGAGCAGTACTTC.

The chain uses TRBV13 and TRBJ2-5; D possibly uses TRBD1 or TRBD2 (5 bases each). Germline V lookup: CDR1 PRHDT, CDR2 FYEKMQ (reference sequence). This CDR3 spans 14 amino acids. The CDR3 sequence is CANSAGTLGETQYF. The CDR3 DNA follows: TGTGCAAACAGCGCCGGGACCCTGGGAGAGACCCAGTACTTC.

This clonotype was seen more than once but under ten times. This may stem from a read error, because a much larger clone lies one nucleotide away. The CDR3 end shows no conserved phenylalanine or tryptophan, and so a read error is likely. The chain uses TRBV5-4 and TRBJ2-3, with 8 bases fitting TRBD2. Germline values: CDR1 SGHNT, CDR2 YYREEE (reference sequence). The V and J ends lost 4 bases and 4 bases, in that order; junction bases with no gene match: 5. The CDR3 spans 14 residues. The CDR3 loop reads CASSPKAGADTQYL. The CDR3 nucleotides are TGTGCCAGCAGCCCCAAAGCGGGGGCAGATACGCAGTATTTG.

Turning to this clonotype: The CDR3 does not close with the conserved phenylalanine or tryptophan, likely indicating a read error. J is TRBJ1-6 and V is TRBV6-1; unclear D gene. The CDR3 has 16 amino acids. CDR1 and CDR2 (germline): MNHNS, SASEGT. CDR3 sequence reads: CDSSLGLIASNSPLHC. CDR3 DNA: TGTGACAGCAGTCTCGGACTGATTGCTAGTAATTCACCCCTCCACTGT.

V is TRBV7-9 and J is TRBJ2-3, with D uncertain. Germline lookup yields CDR1 SEHNR and CDR2 FQNEAQ (reference sequence). The CDR3 covers 16 residues. V was cut by 4 bases and J by 9 bases, with 23 bases left in between. The CDR3 is CASSSGYRGNIETQYF. The CDR3 DNA sequence: TGTGCCAGCAGCTCGGGTTATAGAGGAAACATAGAAACGCAGTATTTT.

In its sample, this clonotype was seen once. One end of the junction is discordant with germline, which a read error may explain. V gene TRBV11-2 combines with J gene TRBJ2-1; 14 bases map to TRBD2. Germline CDR1 reads SGHAT; CDR2 reads FQNNGV. The CDR3 runs 17 residues. The CDR3 nucleotides are TGTGCCATCTGCACCCTCGGGACTAGCGGGAGTGACAATGAGCGGTTCTTC. This sequence encodes CAICTLGTSGSDNERFF.

By its share, this clonotype is medium-sized. This sequence joins TRBV29-1 and TRBJ2-7; a weak D match, TRBD1 (6 bases). Trimming cost V 4 bases and J 3 bases, with 13 bases left between them. The CDR3 is made up of 13 amino acids. Germline CDR1 is SQVTM and CDR2 is ANQGSEA. The CDR3 loop is CSVAQGRGYEQYF. DNA of the CDR3: TGCAGCGTTGCCCAAGGCAGGGGCTACGAGCAGTACTTC.

In this sample, this clonotype turned up many times. V and J are TRBV29-1 and TRBJ2-3; D perhaps matches TRBD1 (6 bases). Germline V CDR1 and CDR2: SQVTM, ANQGSEA. V was cut by 3 bases and J by 4 bases, with 8 bases left in between. The CDR3 is 12 amino acids. The CDR3 reads CSVDAGADTQYF. CDR3 sequence (DNA): TGCAGCGTTGATGCAGGGGCAGATACGCAGTATTTT.

The genes are TRBV6-2 or TRBV6-3 and TRBJ1-5, with a tentative D call TRBD1 (5 bases). The V gene lost 9 bases and the J gene lost 9 bases, with 18 bases spanning the gap. The germline V gene encodes CDR1 MNHEY and CDR2 SVGEGT. The CDR3 sequence is 13 residues long. Here the CDR3 reads CASNSLGDSPQHF. The CDR3 coding sequence is TGTGCCAGTAATTCTCTAGGGGATTCGCCCCAGCATTTT.

This clonotype was detected only once. The gene calls are TRBV29-1 and TRBJ2-7; D is undetermined. The CDR3 loop spans 13 amino acids. CDR1 is SQVTM and CDR2 is ANQGSEA in the germline V gene. The CDR3 region is CSVDRVVTYEQYF. In nucleotides, the CDR3 is TGCAGTGTGGACCGGGTGGTTACCTACGAGCAGTACTTC.

Comments on this clonotype: One junction end does not reproduce the germline sequence, and a read error may be involved. The V gene is TRBV4-2, the J gene TRBJ2-3; the D gene is possibly TRBD2 (5 bases). Per the germline V gene, CDR1 is LGHNA and CDR2 is YNFKEQ. The CDR3 consists of 13 residues. CDR3 nucleotide sequence: TGTGCCAGCAGCCAAGACCTGGGAGATATGCAGTATTTT. It codes for CASSQDLGDMQYF.

Turning to this clonotype: A junction end diverges from the germline sequence, so it may reflect a read error. This chain connects TRBV29-1 to TRBJ2-5, with a possible D match to TRBD2 (6 bases). This CDR3 has 13 residues. CDR1 and CDR2 from the germline V gene are SQVTM and ANQGSEA. The CDR3 here is CNVKGLNEETQYF. DNA for the CDR3: TGCAACGTTAAGGGACTTAACGAAGAGACCCAGTACTTC. The full variable domain, rest sourced from reference TRBV29-1 and TRBJ2-5, is SAVISQKPSRDICQRGTSLTIQCQVDSQVTMMFWYRQQPGQSLTLIATANQGSEATYESGFVIDKFPISRPNLTFSTLTVSNMSPEDSSIYLCNVKGLNEETQYFGPGTRLLVL.

With regard to this clonotype: Mismatch with germline at one junction end may stem from a read error. The chain employs TRBV4-1 and TRBJ2-7, with 7 bases matching TRBD1. CDR3 length equals 13 residues. Germline V CDR1 and CDR2: MGHRA, YSYEKL. The CDR3 is CASSQGGHYDQYF. Here the CDR3 DNA reads TGCGCCAGCAGTCAAGGGGGCCACTACGATCAGTACTTC.

To note about this clonotype: Mismatch with germline at one junction end may stem from a read error. The V gene is TRBV12-3 or TRBV12-4, the J gene TRBJ2-7; no clear D. The CDR3 consists of 14 residues. The CDR3 DNA follows: TGTCCCAGCAGTACCCCTTCAAGCACTAACGAGCAGTACTTC. It yields the protein CPSSTPSSTNEQYF.

This clonotype was observed many times. The genes are TRBV5-4 and TRBJ2-2; 9 nucleotides line up with TRBD2. The CDR3 is 16 residues long. The germline V gene has CDR1 SGHNT and CDR2 YYREEE (reference sequence). Trimming removed 4 bases from V and 4 bases from J; junction bases left unmatched: 8. In nucleotides, the CDR3 is TGTGCCAGCAGCCCCGAAAGCGGGAGGCCCACCGGGGAGCTGTTTTTT. Protein product: CASSPESGRPTGELFF.